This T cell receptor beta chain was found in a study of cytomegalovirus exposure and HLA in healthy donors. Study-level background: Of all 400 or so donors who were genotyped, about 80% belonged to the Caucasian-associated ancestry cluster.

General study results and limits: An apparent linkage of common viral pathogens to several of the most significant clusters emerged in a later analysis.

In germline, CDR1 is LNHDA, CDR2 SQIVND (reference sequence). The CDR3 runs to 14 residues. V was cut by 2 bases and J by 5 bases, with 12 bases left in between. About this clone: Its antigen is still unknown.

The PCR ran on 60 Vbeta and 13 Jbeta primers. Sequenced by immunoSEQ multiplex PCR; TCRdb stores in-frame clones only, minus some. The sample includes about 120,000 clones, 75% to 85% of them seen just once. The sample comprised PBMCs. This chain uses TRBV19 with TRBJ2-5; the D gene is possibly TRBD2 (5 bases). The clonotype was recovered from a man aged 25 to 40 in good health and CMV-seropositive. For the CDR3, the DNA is TGTGCCAGTAGTATAATTGACCGCGGGGAGACCCAGTACTTC. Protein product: CASSIIDRGETQYF.